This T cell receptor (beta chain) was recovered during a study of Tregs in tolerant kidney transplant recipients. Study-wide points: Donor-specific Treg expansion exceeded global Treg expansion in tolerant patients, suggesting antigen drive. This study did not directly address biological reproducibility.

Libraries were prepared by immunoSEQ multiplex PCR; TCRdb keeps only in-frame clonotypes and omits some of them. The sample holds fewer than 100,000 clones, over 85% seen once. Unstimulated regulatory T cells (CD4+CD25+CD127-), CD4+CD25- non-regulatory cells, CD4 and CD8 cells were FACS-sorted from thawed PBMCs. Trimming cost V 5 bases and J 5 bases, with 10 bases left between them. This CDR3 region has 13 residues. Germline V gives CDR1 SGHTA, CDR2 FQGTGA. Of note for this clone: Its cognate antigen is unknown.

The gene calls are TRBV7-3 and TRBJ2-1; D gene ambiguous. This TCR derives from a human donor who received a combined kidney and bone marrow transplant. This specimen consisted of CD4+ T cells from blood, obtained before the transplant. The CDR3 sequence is CASSPPGHNEQFF. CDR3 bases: TGTGCCAGCAGCCCCCCTGGCCACAATGAGCAGTTCTTC.